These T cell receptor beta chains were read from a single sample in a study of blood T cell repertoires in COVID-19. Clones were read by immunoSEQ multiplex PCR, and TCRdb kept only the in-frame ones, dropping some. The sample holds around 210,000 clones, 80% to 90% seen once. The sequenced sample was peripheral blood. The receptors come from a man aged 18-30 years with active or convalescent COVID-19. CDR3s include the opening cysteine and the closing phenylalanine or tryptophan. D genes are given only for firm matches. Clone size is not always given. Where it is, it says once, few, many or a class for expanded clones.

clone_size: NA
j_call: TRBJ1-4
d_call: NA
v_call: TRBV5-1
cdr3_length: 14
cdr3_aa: CASSPQGFAEKLFF
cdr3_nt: TGCGCCAGCAGCCCACAGGGATTTGCTGAAAAACTGTTTTTT

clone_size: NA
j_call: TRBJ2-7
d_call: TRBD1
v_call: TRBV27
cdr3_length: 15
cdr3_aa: CASSPSPGQSYEQYF
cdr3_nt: TGTGCCAGCAGTCCGTCTCCGGGACAGTCCTACGAGCAGTACTTC

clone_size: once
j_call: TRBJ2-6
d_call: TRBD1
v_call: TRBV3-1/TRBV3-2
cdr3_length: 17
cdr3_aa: CASSHLPTGTGANVLTF
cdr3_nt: TGTGCCAGCAGCCATCTCCCGACAGGGACTGGGGCCAACGTCCTGACTTTC

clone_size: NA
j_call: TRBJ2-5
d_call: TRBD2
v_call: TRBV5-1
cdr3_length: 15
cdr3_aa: CASSSTSGSGETQYF
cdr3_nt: TGCGCCAGCAGCAGTACCAGCGGGAGTGGGGAGACCCAGTACTTC

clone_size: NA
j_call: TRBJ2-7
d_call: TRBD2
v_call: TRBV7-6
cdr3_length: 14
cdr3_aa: CASSPRGLSYEQYF
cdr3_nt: TGTGCCAGCAGCCCCCGGGGACTATCCTACGAGCAGTACTTC

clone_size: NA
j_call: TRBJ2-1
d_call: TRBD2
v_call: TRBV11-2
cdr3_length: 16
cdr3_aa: CASTNRGLAGRNEQFF
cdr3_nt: TGTGCCAGCACCAATCGGGGGCTAGCGGGCCGCAATGAGCAGTTCTTC

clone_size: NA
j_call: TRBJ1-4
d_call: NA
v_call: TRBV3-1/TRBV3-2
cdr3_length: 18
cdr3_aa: CASSQSLIGGATNEKLFF
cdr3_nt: TGTGCCAGCAGCCAATCTCTTATCGGAGGCGCAACTAATGAAAAACTGTTTTTT

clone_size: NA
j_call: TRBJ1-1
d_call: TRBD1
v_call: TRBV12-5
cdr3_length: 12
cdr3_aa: CAKGTENTEAFF
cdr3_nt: TGTGCTAAAGGGACAGAGAACACTGAAGCTTTCTTT

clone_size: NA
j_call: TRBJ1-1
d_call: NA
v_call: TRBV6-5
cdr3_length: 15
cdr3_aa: CASSYPGLPNTEAFF
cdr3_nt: TGTGCCAGCAGTTACCCAGGGCTACCGAACACTGAAGCTTTCTTT

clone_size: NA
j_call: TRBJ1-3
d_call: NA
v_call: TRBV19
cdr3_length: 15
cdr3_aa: CASSPDRNPGNTIYF
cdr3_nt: TGTGCCAGTAGTCCAGACAGGAACCCTGGAAACACCATATATTTT

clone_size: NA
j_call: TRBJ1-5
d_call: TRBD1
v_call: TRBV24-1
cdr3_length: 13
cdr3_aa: CATSPYIQGSQHF
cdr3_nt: TGTGCCACCAGTCCTTATATACAGGGGAGCCAGCATTTT

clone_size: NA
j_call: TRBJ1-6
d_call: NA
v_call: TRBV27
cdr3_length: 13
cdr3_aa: CASSYRGNSPLHF
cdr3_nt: TGTGCCAGCAGTTACCGGGGGAATTCACCCCTCCACTTT

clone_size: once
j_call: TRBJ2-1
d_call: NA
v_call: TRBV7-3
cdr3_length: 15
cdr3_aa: CASSYLAESYNEQFF
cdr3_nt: TGTGCCAGCAGCTACTTAGCGGAGTCCTACAATGAGCAGTTCTTC

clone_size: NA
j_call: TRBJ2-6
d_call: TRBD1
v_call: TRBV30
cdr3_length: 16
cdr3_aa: CAWTSGGRTGANVLTF
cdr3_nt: TGTGCCTGGACCTCAGGGGGCAGAACTGGGGCCAACGTCCTGACTTTC

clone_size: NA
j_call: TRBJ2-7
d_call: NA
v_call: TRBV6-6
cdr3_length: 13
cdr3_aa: CASSRRPGDEQYF
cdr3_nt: TGTGCCAGCAGTCGACGCCCAGGGGACGAGCAGTACTTC

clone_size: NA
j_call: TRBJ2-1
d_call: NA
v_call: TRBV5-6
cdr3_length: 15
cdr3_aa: CASSRFAIGTPEQFF
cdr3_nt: TGTGCCAGCAGCAGATTCGCTATAGGGACACCCGAGCAGTTCTTC

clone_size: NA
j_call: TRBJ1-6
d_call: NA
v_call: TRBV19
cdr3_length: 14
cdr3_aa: CASSMEGHNSPLHF
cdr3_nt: TGTGCCAGTAGTATGGAGGGACATAATTCACCCCTCCACTTT

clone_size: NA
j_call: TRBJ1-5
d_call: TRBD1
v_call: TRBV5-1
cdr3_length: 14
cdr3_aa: CASSLSTGSQPQHF
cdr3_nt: TGCGCCAGCAGCTTATCGACAGGGTCTCAGCCCCAGCATTTT

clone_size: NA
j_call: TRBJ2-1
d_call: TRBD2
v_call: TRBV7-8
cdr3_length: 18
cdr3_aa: CASSLDQAGGSSYNEQFF
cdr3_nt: TGTGCCAGCAGCTTAGACCAAGCGGGAGGGAGCTCCTACAATGAGCAGTTCTTC

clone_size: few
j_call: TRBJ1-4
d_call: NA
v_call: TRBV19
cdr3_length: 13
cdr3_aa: CASGGRTNEKLFF
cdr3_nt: TGTGCCAGTGGAGGACGGACTAATGAAAAACTGTTTTTT

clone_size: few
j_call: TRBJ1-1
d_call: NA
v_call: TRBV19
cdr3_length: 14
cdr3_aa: CASRPLRENTEAFF
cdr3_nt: TGTGCCAGTAGACCTCTGAGGGAAAACACTGAAGCTTTCTTT

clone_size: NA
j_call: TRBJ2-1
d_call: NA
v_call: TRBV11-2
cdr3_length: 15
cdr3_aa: CASTKELTSSDEQFF
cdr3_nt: TGTGCCAGCACCAAGGAGCTTACTAGCTCCGATGAGCAGTTCTTC

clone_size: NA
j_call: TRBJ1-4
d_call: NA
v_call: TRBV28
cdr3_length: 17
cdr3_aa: CASSPPQGSSTNEKLFF
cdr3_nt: TGTGCCAGCAGTCCCCCCCAGGGTAGTTCAACTAATGAAAAACTGTTTTTT

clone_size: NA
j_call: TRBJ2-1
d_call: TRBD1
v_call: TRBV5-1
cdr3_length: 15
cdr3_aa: CASSLGDSSYNEQFF
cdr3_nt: TGCGCCAGCAGCTTGGGGGACAGCTCCTACAATGAGCAGTTCTTC

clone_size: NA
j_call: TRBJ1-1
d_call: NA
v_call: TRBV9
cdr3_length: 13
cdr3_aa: CASSLGGGTEAFF
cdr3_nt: TGTGCCAGCAGCCTAGGCGGGGGCACTGAAGCTTTCTTT

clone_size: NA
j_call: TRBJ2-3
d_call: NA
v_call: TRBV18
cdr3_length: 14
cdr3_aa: CASSPLSVTDTQYF
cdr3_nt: TGTGCCAGCTCACCACTCTCTGTCACAGATACGCAGTATTTT

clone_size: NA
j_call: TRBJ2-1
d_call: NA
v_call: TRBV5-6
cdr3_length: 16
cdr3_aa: CASSFRGAGSTREQFF
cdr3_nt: TGTGCCAGCAGCTTCCGCGGGGCAGGATCTACAAGGGAGCAGTTCTTC

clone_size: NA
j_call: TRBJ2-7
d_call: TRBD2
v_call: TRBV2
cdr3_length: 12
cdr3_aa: CASSVGGNEQYF
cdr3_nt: TGTGCCAGCAGTGTCGGGGGGAACGAGCAGTACTTC

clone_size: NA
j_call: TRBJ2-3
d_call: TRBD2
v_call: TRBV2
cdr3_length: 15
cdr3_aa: CASSRLAGSTDTQYF
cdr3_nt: TGTGCCAGCAGCAGACTAGCGGGGAGCACAGATACGCAGTATTTT

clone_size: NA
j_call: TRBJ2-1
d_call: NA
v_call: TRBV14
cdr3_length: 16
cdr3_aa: CASSQEWRGLYNEQFF
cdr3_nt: TGTGCCAGCAGCCAAGAATGGCGGGGGCTTTACAATGAGCAGTTCTTC

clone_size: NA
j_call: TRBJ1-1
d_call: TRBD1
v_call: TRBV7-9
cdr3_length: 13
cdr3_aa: CASSPETGREAFF
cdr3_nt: TGTGCCAGCAGCCCCGAGACAGGGAGGGAAGCTTTCTTT

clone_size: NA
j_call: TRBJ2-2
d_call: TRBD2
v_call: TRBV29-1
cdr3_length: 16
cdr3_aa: CSAGTTAGGDTGELFF
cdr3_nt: TGCAGCGCCGGAACAACAGCGGGAGGAGACACCGGGGAGCTGTTTTTT

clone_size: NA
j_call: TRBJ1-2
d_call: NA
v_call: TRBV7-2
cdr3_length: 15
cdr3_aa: CASSPDVAGIGGYTF
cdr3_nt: TGTGCCAGCAGCCCCGACGTGGCAGGGATTGGGGGCTACACCTTC

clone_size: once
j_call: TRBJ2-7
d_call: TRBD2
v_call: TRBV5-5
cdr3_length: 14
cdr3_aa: CASSLELADYEQYF
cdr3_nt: TGTGCCAGCAGCTTGGAACTAGCGGACTACGAGCAGTACTTC

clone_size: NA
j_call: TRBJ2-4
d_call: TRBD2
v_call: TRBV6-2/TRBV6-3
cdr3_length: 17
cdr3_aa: CASSYALAGLAKNIQYF
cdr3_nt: TGTGCCAGCAGTTACGCACTAGCGGGACTAGCCAAAAACATTCAGTACTTC

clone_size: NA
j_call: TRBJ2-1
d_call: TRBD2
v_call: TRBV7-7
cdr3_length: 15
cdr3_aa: CASFPGLAEYNEQFF
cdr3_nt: TGTGCCAGCTTCCCGGGACTAGCGGAGTACAATGAGCAGTTCTTC

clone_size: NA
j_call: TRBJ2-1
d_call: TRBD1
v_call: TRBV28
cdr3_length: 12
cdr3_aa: CASSNRGNEQFF
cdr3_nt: TGTGCCAGCAGTAACAGGGGAAATGAGCAGTTCTTC

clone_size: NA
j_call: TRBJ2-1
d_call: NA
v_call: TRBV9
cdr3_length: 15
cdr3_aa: CASSVEGRAYNEQFF
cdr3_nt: TGTGCCAGCAGCGTAGAAGGCAGGGCCTACAATGAGCAGTTCTTC

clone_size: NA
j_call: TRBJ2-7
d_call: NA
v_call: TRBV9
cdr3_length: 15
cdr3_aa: CASSVEGGPAYEQYF
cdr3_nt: TGTGCCAGCAGCGTAGAGGGCGGGCCCGCCTACGAGCAGTACTTC

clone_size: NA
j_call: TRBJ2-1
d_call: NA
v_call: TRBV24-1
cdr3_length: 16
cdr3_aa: CATSDLQGGSYNEQFF
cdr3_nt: TGTGCCACCAGTGATTTGCAAGGGGGCTCCTACAATGAGCAGTTCTTC

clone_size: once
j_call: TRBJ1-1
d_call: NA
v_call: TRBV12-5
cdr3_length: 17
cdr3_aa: CASGFPTGDVMNTEAFF
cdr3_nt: TGTGCTAGTGGTTTTCCCACGGGAGATGTAATGAACACTGAAGCTTTCTTT

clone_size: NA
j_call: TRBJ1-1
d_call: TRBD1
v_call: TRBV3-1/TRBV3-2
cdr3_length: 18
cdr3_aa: CASSQPGQGGKVNTEAFF
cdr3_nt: TGTGCCAGCAGCCAGCCCGGACAGGGTGGAAAAGTAAACACTGAAGCTTTCTTT

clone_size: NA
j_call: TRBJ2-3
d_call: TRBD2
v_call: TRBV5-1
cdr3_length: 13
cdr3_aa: CASSLIMAGGRYF
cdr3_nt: TGCGCCAGCAGCTTGATCATGGCGGGAGGGAGGTATTTT

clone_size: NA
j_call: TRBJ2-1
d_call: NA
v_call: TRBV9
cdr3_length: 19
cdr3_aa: CASSATSGVGSSYKNEQFF
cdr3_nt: TGTGCCAGCAGCGCCACCTCAGGCGTCGGCAGTTCCTACAAGAATGAGCAGTTCTTC

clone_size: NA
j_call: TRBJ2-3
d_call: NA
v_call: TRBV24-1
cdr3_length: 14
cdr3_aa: CATSDSQGTDTQYF
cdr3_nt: TGTGCCACCAGTGATTCACAGGGCACAGATACGCAGTATTTT